This T cell receptor (beta chain) comes out of a study of blood T cell repertoires in COVID-19. In the study overall: The samples span acute and convalescent COVID-19 from the United States, Italy and Spain. Sample material is recorded as cDNA or gDNA derived from T cells, B-cell-depleted T cells, or PBMCs.

Germline CDR1 and CDR2: SGDLS and YYNGEE. J gave up 9 bases and V 3 bases, and 8 bases lay outside the gene matches. This CDR3 comprises 15 residues. The authors' processing: The assay estimated nucleated cells by amplifying reference gene primers. Assay: immunoSEQ multiplex PCR; the TCRdb copy retains only in-frame clones and omits some. The DNA gave D and trimming, while V, J and clone size come from that table. The sample contains around 130,000 clones, more than 70% of which appear only once. The clonotype was recovered from a human donor in a cohort sampled during active COVID-19. This chain connects TRBV9 to TRBJ2-1; TRBD2 aligns across 11 bases. Sequencing was done on a sample of peripheral blood. This CDR3 reads CASSGIAGGPFEQFF. Here the CDR3 DNA reads TGTGCCAGCAGCGGCATAGCGGGGGGGCCTTTTGAGCAGTTCTTC.